This entry describes one TCR beta chain. Sequencing was performed with immunoSEQ multiplex PCR; in TCRdb, only in-frame clones are kept and a portion is missing. Among more than 850,000 clones, approximately 80% were seen once, and the ten largest hold more than 0.5%. The entry originates in a study of shared clonotypes between healthy human individuals. The sequence was obtained from a young man in good health. Some clones in this sample may be carry-over from other donors' samples. Sequenced: memory CD4+ T cells from PBMCs. The subset here: CD45RA-negative fraction.

This CDR3 reads CASISRGRGTGELFF. CDR3 DNA: TGTGCCAGTATCAGCAGGGGGCGGGGCACCGGGGAGCTGTTTTTT. This chain links TRBV19 with TRBJ2-2; TRBD1 agrees at 8 bases. This CDR3 is built from 15 residues. Germline V gene sequence: CDR1 LNHDA, CDR2 SQIVND (reference sequence). With V trimmed by 7 bases and J by 4 bases, 8 bases remained unmatched.